This record covers a single TCR beta chain. This CDR3 is built from 15 residues. Germline V CDR1 and CDR2: SGHAT, FQNNGV. Between the trimmed V and J ends, which lost 1 base and 7 bases, there was a span of 11 bases. This sample was included in a study of T cell responses to AZD1222 COVID-19 vaccine. This table comes from immunoSEQ multiplex PCR, and its TCRdb copy is limited to in-frame clones, with some not included. The sample includes around 120,000 clones, around 92% of them seen just once. The sequence was obtained from an adult in good health. V gene TRBV11-2 combines with J gene TRBJ1-6; D is unresolved. The input for sequencing was peripheral blood, taken on day 0 of AZD1222 vaccination. The DNA for the CDR3 is TGTGCCAGCAGCTTAGCTAGATCCGGGAATTCACCCCTCCACTTT. Translating it yields CASSLARSGNSPLHF.